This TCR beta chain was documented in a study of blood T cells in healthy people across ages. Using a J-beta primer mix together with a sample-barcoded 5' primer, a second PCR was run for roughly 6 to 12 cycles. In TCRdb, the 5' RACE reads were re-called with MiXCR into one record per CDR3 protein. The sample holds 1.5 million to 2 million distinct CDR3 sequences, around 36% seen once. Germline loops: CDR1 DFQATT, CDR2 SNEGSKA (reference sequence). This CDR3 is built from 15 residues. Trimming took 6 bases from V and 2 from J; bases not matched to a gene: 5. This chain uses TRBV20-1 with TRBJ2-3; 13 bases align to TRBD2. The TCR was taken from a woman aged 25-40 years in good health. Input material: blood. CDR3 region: CSADTSGGVTDTQYF. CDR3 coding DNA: TGCAGTGCGGACACTAGCGGGGGGGTCACAGATACGCAGTATTTT.